Included here is one T cell receptor beta chain sequence, with context. What it binds is unknown. The sorted Tregs were CD4+CD25+CD127-/low cells. Semi-nested PCR with Nested Universal Primer A followed constant-region reverse priming of full-length variable regions. TCRdb ran MiXCR on the 5' RACE reads and lists one entry per CDR3 protein. The sample lists more than 8,500 distinct CDR3 sequences, around 25% seen once, with roughly 3.2% in the top ten. Whole-study results and caveats: Tumor memory CD4+ T cell TCR gene usage clustered with blood and lymph node memory CD4+ cells and lymph node naive CD4+ cells.

The CDR3 extends over 14 amino acids. Trimming cost V 2 bases and J 9 bases, with 15 bases left between them. Per germline, CDR1 SGHDT and CDR2 YYEEEE. The chain joins TRBV5-6 to TRBJ1-3, with D possibly being TRBD1 (5 bases). The sequence was collected from a female donor with breast cancer. What was sequenced was Tregs sorted from blood. CDR3 region: CASSFSGSETTIYF. CDR3 sequence (DNA): TGTGCCAGCAGCTTTTCAGGGTCTGAAACCACCATATATTTT.